These 20 T cell receptor beta chains originate from one sample sequenced in a study of CD8 T cells in Susac syndrome. With random hexamers, about 0.5 to 1 ug RNA was reverse transcribed. TCRdb recomputed calls from the immunoSEQ multiplex PCR reads with MiXCR, one row per CDR3 protein. The table lists fewer than 350,000 distinct CDR3 sequences, about 88% of them singletons. The sequenced material came from CD8+ T cells from PBMCs. These receptors came from a human donor with multiple sclerosis.

V is TRBV7-9 and J is TRBJ2-1; tentative D call: TRBD1 (6 bases). The CDR3 covers 16 residues. Per germline, CDR1 SEHNR and CDR2 FQNEAQ (reference sequence). Trimming pared 5 bases from V and 2 bases from J, leaving 16 bases between. This chain's CDR3 is CASSPSSGTTYNEQFF. In DNA, the CDR3 is TGTGCCAGCAGCCCGAGCTCCGGGACAACCTACAATGAGCAGTTCTTC.

A few counts support this clonotype. The CDR3 bases are TGTGCCAGCTCACCCACAGGGTACAATGAGCAGTTCTTC. Translated, it gives CASSPTGYNEQFF. The chain employs TRBV18 and TRBJ2-1; tentative D call: TRBD1 (6 bases). Per the germline V gene, CDR1 is KGHSH and CDR2 is LQKENI. V gave up 3 bases and J gave up 4 bases, with 7 bases separating them. This CDR3 has 13 amino acids.

This rearrangement joins TRBV11-3 to TRBJ2-7; 13 positions match TRBD2. The CDR3 spans 16 residues. Germline V CDR1 and CDR2: SGHNT, YENEEA. J was trimmed by 5 bases and V by 5 bases; bases with no gene match: 9. CDR3 residues: CASSPRTSGSFDEQYF. Here the CDR3 DNA reads TGTGCCAGCAGCCCCCGGACTAGCGGGAGTTTCGACGAGCAGTACTTC.

The genes are TRBV2 and TRBJ1-4, with TRBD1 matching over 8 bases. CDR3 length equals 14 residues. Germline V lookup: CDR1 SNHLY, CDR2 FYNNEI. V lost 1 base to trimming and J lost 11 bases; unmatched junction nucleotides: 6. The CDR3 is CASSEGAGGSKLFF. As DNA, the CDR3 is TGTGCCAGCAGTGAAGGGGCAGGGGGCAGTAAACTGTTTTTT.

V is TRBV24-1 and J is TRBJ2-5; a weak D match, TRBD1 (6 bases). Germline CDR1 reads KGHDR; CDR2 reads SFDVKD. This CDR3 comprises 15 residues. The ends were cut back, 1 base at V and 1 base at J, with 9 bases in the middle. The CDR3 nucleotides are TGTGCCACCAGTGATTTCCGACAGGCCCAAGAGACCCAGTACTTC. It specifies CATSDFRQAQETQYF.

The rearrangement uses TRBV6-1 and TRBJ1-2, with 9 bases aligning to TRBD1. Trimming took 11 bases from V and 2 from J; bases not matched to a gene: 0. From germline, CDR1 is MNHNS and CDR2 SASEGT. This CDR3 region has 11 residues. The CDR3 DNA follows: TGTGCCGACAGGGGGAACTATGGCTACACCTTC. This sequence encodes CADRGNYGYTF.

This chain uses TRBV24-1 with TRBJ2-5; 8 positions agree with TRBD1. The CDR3 runs 16 residues. Germline V CDR1 and CDR2: KGHDR, SFDVKD. Trimming removed 0 bases from V and 5 bases from J; junction bases left unmatched: 7. CDR3 residues: CATSDLRTGYFETQYF. CDR3 in DNA: TGTGCCACCAGTGATTTGAGGACAGGGTATTTTGAGACCCAGTACTTC.

The chain uses TRBV3-1 and TRBJ2-1; TRBD2 matches at 9 bases. Per the germline V gene, CDR1 is LGHDT and CDR2 is YNNKEL (reference sequence). This CDR3 region has 16 residues. V trimming: 2 bases; J trimming: 9 bases; junction bases outside the gene matches: 11. CDR3 in DNA: TGTGCCAGCAGCCAAATAGCCGGGACTAGCCAGGTTGAGCAGTTCTTC. Encoded protein: CASSQIAGTSQVEQFF.

The V call is TRBV7-3, the J call TRBJ2-6; D is ambiguous. CDR1 and CDR2 from the germline V gene are SGHTA and FQGTGA. This CDR3 has 14 residues. Trimming took 2 bases from V and 4 from J, leaving 6 bases between them. The CDR3 nucleotides read TGTGCCAGCAGCTTAGCGTTGGGGGCCAACGTCCTGACTTTC. This sequence encodes CASSLALGANVLTF.

The chain has TRBV7-6 and TRBJ2-1, with 7 bases aligning to TRBD2. The CDR3 spans 19 residues. V was pared by 1 base and J by 0 bases, with 12 bases of the junction left unmatched. Germline lookup yields CDR1 SGHVS and CDR2 FNYEAQ. The CDR3 sequence is CASSLVGLADPSSYNEQFF. CDR3 sequence (DNA): TGTGCCAGCAGCTTAGTAGGCCTAGCGGATCCAAGCTCCTACAATGAGCAGTTCTTC.

This clonotype was recorded only once. CDR3 DNA: TGTGCCAGCAAAAGTTGGGAGAACACCGGGGAGCTGTTTTTT. Translating it yields CASKSWENTGELFF. The genes are TRBV6-4 and TRBJ2-2, with no clear D. CDR1 is MRHNA and CDR2 is SNTAGT in the germline V gene. V shed 7 bases and J shed 1 base, with 10 bases lying between them. This CDR3 is built from 14 residues.

V usage is TRBV27 and J usage is TRBJ2-1, with TRBD2 matching over 11 bases. The germline CDR1 and CDR2 sequences are MNHEY and SMNVEV (reference sequence). There are 14 residues in the CDR3. Trimming took 8 bases from V and 5 from J; bases not matched to a gene: 5. The CDR3 loop reads CASLSGRADNEQFF. The CDR3 DNA reads TGTGCCAGCCTTAGCGGGAGGGCCGACAATGAGCAGTTCTTC.

The V and J genes are TRBV20-1 and TRBJ2-7, with D unresolved. V shed 0 bases and J shed 4 bases, with 4 bases lying between them. Germline V gene data show CDR1 as DFQATT and CDR2 as SNEGSKA (reference sequence). The CDR3 sequence is 11 residues long. The CDR3 loop reads CSARDAYEQYF. In DNA form, the CDR3 reads TGCAGTGCTAGAGACGCATACGAGCAGTACTTC.

In this sample, this clonotype turned up a few times. The chain is built from TRBV7-9 and TRBJ2-2; no definite D call. CDR1 and CDR2 from the germline V gene are SEHNR and FQNEAQ (reference sequence). This CDR3 comprises 16 residues. V lost 6 bases and J lost 1, with 15 bases in between. DNA of the CDR3: TGTGCCAGCAGTCTTACCGGGTTGTTGAACACCGGGGAGCTGTTTTTT. Protein sequence: CASSLTGLLNTGELFF.

The chain joins TRBV2 to TRBJ2-7; D call uncertain. Germline V gene data show CDR1 as SNHLY and CDR2 as FYNNEI. V lost 6 bases, J lost 4 bases, and 13 bases lay in between. The CDR3 loop spans 13 amino acids. CDR3 in DNA: TGTGCCAGCAGCGCAAATACAGAGTACGAGCAGTACTTC. It encodes CASSANTEYEQYF.

The gene calls are TRBV7-2 and TRBJ2-1; tentatively, D is TRBD2 (6 bases). The ends were cut back, 5 bases at V and 9 bases at J, with 23 bases in the middle. From germline, CDR1 is SGHTA and CDR2 FQGNSA. This CDR3 has 16 residues. The DNA of the CDR3 is TGTGCCAGCAGCATGCCCGCGGGACCCTCAATAGGTGAGCAGTTCTTC. It encodes CASSMPAGPSIGEQFF.

This chain connects TRBV4-1 to TRBJ2-7; D possibly corresponds to TRBD1 (6 bases). The germline CDR1 and CDR2 sequences are MGHRA and YSYEKL. The ends were cut back, 3 bases at V and 0 bases at J, with 12 bases in the middle. The CDR3 runs 15 residues. Here the CDR3 DNA reads TGCGCCAGCAGCCATGGGGGCGGATTCTCCTACGAGCAGTACTTC. This gives the protein CASSHGGGFSYEQYF.

The chain employs TRBV28 and TRBJ2-7; 10 bases are shared with TRBD2. The CDR3 covers 16 residues. Losses at the gene ends were 4 bases for V and 0 bases for J; bases not matched to a gene: 6. CDR1 MDHEN and CDR2 SYDVKM come from the germline V gene. The CDR3 nucleotides read TGTGCCAGCAGTTCCACTAGCGGGGCTACCTCCTACGAGCAGTACTTC. This translates into CASSSTSGATSYEQYF.

This clonotype appeared once. The chain is built from TRBV7-6 and TRBJ1-1, with a tentative D call TRBD1 (5 bases). Trimming took off 5 bases at V and 7 bases at J, with 14 bases between the two ends. The CDR3 totals 13 residues. Germline CDR1 SGHVS, CDR2 FNYEAQ. The CDR3, as DNA: TGTGCCAGCAGCCCCGGGTCGGGGCTTGAAGCTTTCTTT. This translates into CASSPGSGLEAFF.

The J gene is TRBJ2-5, the V gene TRBV6-6, with TRBD2 matching 9 bases. Germline V CDR1 and CDR2: MNHNY, SVGAGI (reference sequence). Trimming removed 6 bases from V and 2 bases from J; junction bases left unmatched: 7. This CDR3 is 15 amino acids long. The CDR3 coding sequence is TGTGCCAGCAGGTGCGAGGCGGGGGGGCAAGAGACCCAGTACTTC. Encoded protein: CASRCEAGGQETQYF.